This T cell receptor beta chain came from a study of shared clonotypes between healthy human individuals. General study results and limits: Only blood was sampled, and tissue TCR repertoires likely differ from blood ones.

Naive CD8 cells, CD45RO-negative and positively selected for CCR7, excluded terminally differentiated effector memory CD45RA+ cells. All donors were healthy HIV-negative adults lacking recent acute infections or vaccinations. Adult Caucasians living in Nashville, Tennessee made up all of the donors. A note on this clone: Its matching antigen is unknown.

TCRdb's table, derived via immunoSEQ multiplex PCR, lists solely in-frame clones and lacks some. The sample holds about 2.1 million clones; around 93% are singletons and the top ten take around 1.7%. The specimen sequenced was naive CD8+ T cells from PBMCs. This TCR came from a man between 18 and 29 years old in good health. Some clones in this sample may be carry-over from other donors' samples.

CDR3 DNA sequence: TGTGCCAGCAGCGACTCACCTCATCTGAACACTGAAGCTTTCTTT. Residues: CASSDSPHLNTEAFF. The J gene is TRBJ1-1, the V gene TRBV27; no clear D. The CDR3 loop spans 15 amino acids. Trimming pared 6 bases from V and 0 bases from J, leaving 14 bases between. The germline gives CDR1 MNHEY, CDR2 SMNVEV (reference sequence).